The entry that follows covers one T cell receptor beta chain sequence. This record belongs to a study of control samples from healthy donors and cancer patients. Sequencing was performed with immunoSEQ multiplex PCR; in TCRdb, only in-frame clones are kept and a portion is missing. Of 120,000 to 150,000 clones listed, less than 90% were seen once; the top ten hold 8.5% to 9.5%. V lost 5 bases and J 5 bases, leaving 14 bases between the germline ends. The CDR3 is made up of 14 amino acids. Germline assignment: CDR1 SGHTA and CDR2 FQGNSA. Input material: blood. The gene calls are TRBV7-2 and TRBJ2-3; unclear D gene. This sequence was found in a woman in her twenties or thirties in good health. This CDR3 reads CASSPRAHKDTQYF. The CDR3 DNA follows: TGTGCCAGCAGCCCCCGGGCCCACAAAGATACGCAGTATTTT.